A single sample gave rise to the 15 T cell receptor beta chains below, sequenced in a study of molecular identifiers for immune sequencing clone quantification. From the PCR reads, TCRdb called clonotypes with MiXCR, one entry per CDR3 protein. The sample lists about 640,000 distinct CDR3 sequences; 15% to 20% were seen once. The material sequenced was naive CD8+ T cells from blood, with Jurkat cell RNA spiked in. Specified subset: FACS-sorted CD8+CD4-CCR7+CD45RA+ naive T cells. Receptors were obtained from a human donor in good health. Some libraries in this study had Jurkat cell RNA spiked in.

The chain uses TRBV6-2 or TRBV6-3 and TRBJ1-1; D is unclear. Trimming pared 6 bases from V and 2 bases from J, leaving 16 bases between. The length of the CDR3 is 15 residues. Germline V CDR1 and CDR2: MNHEY, SVGEGT. The CDR3, as DNA: TGTGCCAGCAGATCCATGCCAGAAACTAACACTGAAGCTTTCTTT. This translates into CASRSMPETNTEAFF.

On this clonotype: An end of the junction does not agree with germline; a read error may underlie this. This chain links TRBV12-3 or TRBV12-4 with TRBJ2-1; no reliable D call. This CDR3 contains 16 residues. The CDR3 DNA sequence: TGTGCCAGCAGTTTAGCGGTCCTCAGCTCCTACAATGAGCGGTTCTTC. Translation gives CASSLAVLSSYNERFF.

The V and J genes are TRBV19 and TRBJ2-7, with 10 positions matching TRBD2. Germline CDR1 is LNHDA and CDR2 is SQIVND (reference sequence). The CDR3 length is 15 residues. V dropped 3 bases and J dropped 3; count of bases not matched to a gene: 5. The DNA of the CDR3 is TGTGCCAGTAGTATTTATAGCGGGGGGAACTACGAGCAGTACTTC. Translating it yields CASSIYSGGNYEQYF. Full variable domain (rest looked up from reference TRBV19 and TRBJ2-7): DGGITQSPKYLFRKEGQNVTLSCEQNLNHDAMYWYRQDPGQGLRLIYYSQIVNDFQKGDIAEGYSVSREKKESFPLTVTSAQKNPTAFYLCASSIYSGGNYEQYFGPGTRLTVT.

This clonotype was detected only a few times. The V gene is TRBV2, the J gene TRBJ2-1, with TRBD2 matching over 8 bases. CDR1 SNHLY and CDR2 FYNNEI come from the germline V gene. The CDR3 is 21 amino acids. The J segment lost 0 bases and the V segment lost 2 bases, leaving 18 bases of the junction unmatched. The CDR3 DNA reads as TGTGCCAGCAGTGAACTTCTTACGACTAGCGCTGCCTCGAGCTCCTACAATGAGCAGTTCTTC. This sequence encodes CASSELLTTSAASSSYNEQFF. Complete variable domain (other parts from reference TRBV2 and TRBJ2-1): EPEVTQTPSHQVTQMGQEVILRCVPISNHLYFYWYRQILGQKVEFLVSFYNNEISEKSEIFDDQFSVERPDGSNFTLKIRSTKLEDSAMYFCASSELLTTSAASSSYNEQFFGPGTRLTVL.

This clonotype showed up many times. V gene TRBV7-8 combines with J gene TRBJ1-2; 8 bases line up with TRBD1. The V segment lost 5 bases and the J segment 2 bases; nucleotides outside the gene matches: 4. CDR1 SGHVS and CDR2 FQNEAQ come from the germline V gene. The CDR3 is made up of 14 amino acids. The CDR3 is CASSRQGRNYGYTF. CDR3 DNA sequence: TGTGCCAGCAGCCGACAGGGGAGGAACTATGGCTACACCTTC.

As to this clonotype: Just one base apart from a much larger clone, this may be a read error. The CDR3 spells CAGRRGDAEAFF. CDR3 DNA sequence: TGTGCCGGTCGTAGAGGGGACGCTGAAGCTTTCTTT. The chain has TRBV5-3 and TRBJ1-1, with D perhaps matching TRBD1 (5 bases). TRBV5-3 is an ORF, and what it does is uncertain. Trimming removed 10 bases from V and 6 bases from J, with 16 bases in between. The CDR3 extends over 12 amino acids.

This chain uses TRBV20-1 with TRBJ2-5, with 13 positions matching TRBD2. This CDR3 comprises 17 residues. The germline V gene encodes CDR1 DFQATT and CDR2 SNEGSKA (reference sequence). The trim removed 1 base at V and 5 bases at J, leaving 10 bases unmatched. Written as DNA, the CDR3 is TGCAGTGCTAGAGCCCCTCGGACTAGCGGGAGTTGGGAGACCCAGTACTTC. This codes for CSARAPRTSGSWETQYF.

This clonotype was detected many times. J is TRBJ1-1 and V is TRBV7-9; D might be TRBD1 (6 bases). The CDR3 totals 13 residues. Trimming took off 0 bases at V and 11 bases at J, with 13 bases between the two ends. From germline, CDR1 is SEHNR and CDR2 FQNEAQ (reference sequence). Written as DNA, the CDR3 is TGTGCCAGCAGCTTAGCGCCAGGGGCGCGGGCTTTCTTT. It codes for CASSLAPGARAFF. The full variable domain, in which reference TRBV7-9 and TRBJ1-1 provide the parts outside the CDR3, is DTGVSQNPRHKITKRGQNVTFRCDPISEHNRLYWYRQTLGQGPEFLTYFQNEAQLEKSRLLSDRFSAERPKGSFSTLEIQRTEQGDSAMYLCASSLAPGARAFFGQGTRLTVV.

This clonotype has a handful of counts. V is TRBV7-6 and J is TRBJ2-7; 7 bases line up with TRBD1. The CDR3 is 15 amino acids. Trimming cost V 5 bases and J 0 bases; bases outside gene matches: 7. The V gene's germline CDR1 is SGHVS and CDR2 FNYEAQ. The CDR3 reads CASSPGQAFSYEQYF. The CDR3 DNA reads TGTGCCAGCAGCCCTGGACAGGCATTCTCCTACGAGCAGTACTTC.

This clonotype was observed many times. The chain employs TRBV12-3 or TRBV12-4 and TRBJ2-5; D remains ambiguous. V dropped 3 bases and J dropped 3 bases, with 8 bases sitting between them. The CDR3 is made up of 13 amino acids. CDR3 nucleotide sequence: TGTGCCAGCAGTTTTGGACCTAAAGAGACCCAGTACTTC. It encodes CASSFGPKETQYF.

In this sample, this clonotype turned up a few times. One end of the junction does not line up with germline, which may come from a read error. This sequence joins TRBV30 and TRBJ1-4; 7 bases align to TRBD1. This CDR3 has 13 amino acids. CDR1 is GTSNPN, CDR2 SVGIG, per germline (reference sequence). The CDR3 region is CACTGATNEKLLF. The CDR3 DNA follows: TGTGCCTGCACAGGGGCGACCAATGAAAAACTGTTGTTT.

This chain joins TRBV2 and TRBJ1-6; D uncertain. The germline V gene has CDR1 SNHLY and CDR2 FYNNEI. The CDR3 loop spans 17 amino acids. V lost 0 bases, J lost 7 bases, and 16 bases lay in between. CDR3 loop: CASSEAGVLDTNSPLHF. The CDR3 nucleotides read TGTGCCAGCAGTGAAGCGGGTGTATTAGACACAAATTCACCCCTCCACTTT.

In this sample, this clonotype turned up many times. The chain joins TRBV28 to TRBJ1-6, with a weak D call TRBD1 (6 bases). V shed 7 bases and J shed 5 bases, with 18 bases lying between them. CDR1 and CDR2 from the germline V gene are MDHEN and SYDVKM. The CDR3 sequence is 16 residues long. CDR3: CASIHRGTFHNSPLHF. The CDR3 DNA follows: TGTGCCAGCATCCACCGGGGGACATTTCATAATTCACCCCTCCACTTT.

This clonotype was detected ten times or more. The CDR3 reads CASSQDRSSEQYF. Here the CDR3 DNA reads TGCGCCAGCAGCCAAGATAGGAGCTCCGAGCAGTACTTC. The rearrangement joins TRBV4-3 to TRBJ2-7, with D uncertain. CDR3 length: 13 amino acids. Germline V CDR1 and CDR2: LGHNA, YSLEER. The V end was cut by 0 bases, the J end by 6 bases, with 9 bases between.

The table lists this clonotype with many counts. This chain links TRBV7-7 with TRBJ2-1, with D possibly matching TRBD2 (5 bases). Germline values: CDR1 SSHAT, CDR2 FNYEAQ (reference sequence). CDR3 length: 15 residues. Trimming pared 4 bases from V and 8 bases from J, leaving 18 bases between. This chain's CDR3 is CASSYNSDRTDEQFF. CDR3 sequence (DNA): TGTGCCAGCAGCTACAATAGCGACCGTACCGATGAGCAGTTCTTC.